These 27 T cell receptor beta chains came from one sample sequenced in a study of tumor-infiltrating lymphocytes in primary liver carcinoma. The authors made TCR beta cDNA from about 500 ng total RNA with a constant-region primer. What produced the TCR beta libraries was three nested multiplex PCR rounds using slightly modified ARM-PCR. Two initial PCR rounds of around 10 cycles each paired TRBV1-TRBV30 forward primers with a C-beta reverse primer. TCRdb ran MiXCR on the multiplex PCR reads and lists one entry per CDR3 protein. The sample lists about 330,000 distinct CDR3 sequences, less than 65% occurring once. Researchers drew blood RNA from unsorted whole blood and extracted germline DNA as well. The specimen was peripheral blood. These receptors originate from a man aged 35-49 years with primary liver carcinoma and hepatitis B virus infection.

The chain employs TRBV5-1 and TRBJ2-2; TRBD2 aligns across 11 bases. CDR1 is SGHRS and CDR2 is YFSETQ in the germline V gene. The CDR3 is 18 amino acids. Germline trimming cut 0 bases from V and 3 bases from J; bases unmatched to any gene: 7. CDR3 amino acids: CASSLAGLAVVDTGELFF. The CDR3 region has the DNA TGCGCCAGCAGCTTGGCGGGACTAGCGGTTGTCGACACCGGGGAGCTGTTTTTT. Full variable domain (missing parts from reference TRBV5-1 and TRBJ2-2): KAGVTQTPRYLIKTRGQQVTLSCSPISGHRSVSWYQQTPGQGLQFLFEYFSETQRNKGNFPGRFSGRQFSNSRSEMNVSTLELGDSALYLCASSLAGLAVVDTGELFFGEGSRLTVL.

This sequence joins TRBV6-1 and TRBJ2-5, with 7 bases identical to TRBD1. This CDR3 comprises 15 residues. Per germline, CDR1 MNHNS and CDR2 SASEGT. V shed 3 bases, J shed 5 bases, and the junction held 9 bases outside the gene matches. The CDR3 coding sequence is TGTGCCAGCAGTGACCAGACAGGGTGGAGGGAGACCCAGTACTTC. Translated, it gives CASSDQTGWRETQYF.

With respect to this clonotype: This CDR3 is missing its conserved last phenylalanine or tryptophan, likely due to a read error. The chain has TRBV11-2 and TRBJ2-5, with D perhaps TRBD1 (6 bases). Germline V CDR1 and CDR2: SGHAT, FQNNGV. The CDR3 is 13 residues long. CDR3 DNA sequence: TGTGCTAGCAGCCTAGGGACATATGAGACCCAGTACATC. This codes for CASSLGTYETQYI.

This clonotype was recorded a few times. The chain joins TRBV10-3 to TRBJ1-4; 7 bases match TRBD1. Germline V CDR1 and CDR2: ENHRY, SYGVKD. V dropped 6 bases and J dropped 3; count of bases not matched to a gene: 1. The CDR3 consists of 13 residues. The CDR3 spells CAIRDRSNEKLFF. DNA for the CDR3: TGTGCCATCAGGGACAGGTCTAATGAAAAACTGTTTTTT.

The chain has TRBV5-5 and TRBJ2-1; D remains unclear. The V end lost 4 bases, the J end lost 3 bases, and 8 bases lay between the germline ends. The CDR3 is made up of 13 amino acids. The germline CDR1 and CDR2 sequences are SGHKS and YYEKEE (reference sequence). The CDR3, as DNA: TGTGCCAGCAGCGGGATTGACTACAATGAGCAGTTCTTC. Protein: CASSGIDYNEQFF.

As for this clonotype: The junction departs from germline at one end; a sequencing error may be responsible. The V and J genes are TRBV6-5 and TRBJ1-6; perhaps TRBD1 as D (5 bases). This CDR3 region has 15 residues. Germline V lookup: CDR1 MNHEY, CDR2 SVGAGI. The CDR3 protein is CTSSPSAGRSSSLHF. CDR3 DNA: TGTACCAGCAGTCCCTCAGCAGGGCGAAGTTCATCCCTCCACTTT.

This clonotype has only one observation. The junction does not match germline at one end; this may be a read error. The rearrangement joins TRBV29-1 to TRBJ2-7, with no clear D. Germline values: CDR1 SQVTM, CDR2 ANQGSEA. This CDR3 contains 11 residues. This chain's CDR3 is CNVQGPPGQYF. As DNA, the CDR3 is TGCAACGTTCAAGGGCCGCCCGGGCAGTACTTC.

The chain joins TRBV6-5 to TRBJ2-7; maybe TRBD1 (6 bases). Germline V CDR1 and CDR2: MNHEY, SVGAGI. The CDR3 totals 14 residues. The CDR3 DNA reads as TGTTCCTGCAGGAATGACAGGATTAACTACGAGCAGTACTTC. This sequence encodes CSCRNDRINYEQYF.

As to this clonotype: A read error may explain this, as a much larger clone is one base away. The chain couples TRBV6-6 to TRBJ2-7; D may be TRBD2 (5 bases). This CDR3 has 12 amino acids. Germline loops: CDR1 MNHNY, CDR2 SVGAGI (reference sequence). The CDR3 sequence: CVGRGLSYEQYF. The CDR3 DNA reads as TGTGTCGGGCGCGGGCTTTCCTACGAGCAGTACTTC.

Points on this clonotype: At one end the junction does not follow the germline gene, possibly because of a read error. The chain has TRBV11-3 and TRBJ2-2; D may be TRBD2 (5 bases). Germline V CDR1 and CDR2: SGHNT, YENEEA. CDR3 length: 13 amino acids. The CDR3 loop reads CASNMAPTGEPFF. CDR3 sequence (DNA): TGTGCCAGCAATATGGCACCCACCGGGGAGCCGTTTTTT.

This clonotype was seen a few times. A much larger clone sits a single nucleotide away, making a read error possible. This chain joins TRBV4-1 and TRBJ2-6, with D maybe TRBD1 (6 bases). The CDR3 spans 17 residues. The germline V gene encodes CDR1 MGHRA and CDR2 YSYEKL. The CDR3 is CASSQVPPGAGTNVLTF. DNA for the CDR3: TGCGCCAGCAGCCAAGTGCCACCAGGGGCTGGGACCAACGTCCTGACTTTC.

This clonotype was picked up many times. The chain uses TRBV12-3 or TRBV12-4 and TRBJ2-2; TRBD2 agrees at 7 bases. The CDR3 is made up of 15 amino acids. Trimming took 1 base from V and 1 from J; bases not matched to a gene: 0. The CDR3 DNA reads TGTGCCAGCAGTTTAGGCGGGAGGAACACCGGGGAGCTGTTTTTT. Translation gives CASSLGGRNTGELFF.

This clonotype showed up many times. The chain uses TRBV4-1 and TRBJ2-5, with no clear D. The CDR3 is 14 amino acids. The germline gives CDR1 MGHRA, CDR2 YSYEKL. Trimming stripped 1 base from V and 5 bases from J, with 11 bases between. CDR3 in amino acids: CASSQVTTTETQYF. The CDR3 nucleotides are TGCGCCAGCAGCCAAGTGACGACGACGGAGACCCAGTACTTC.

This clonotype has a single count. This CDR3 is missing its conserved last phenylalanine or tryptophan, likely due to a read error. The V gene is TRBV28, the J gene TRBJ2-5; D possibly matches TRBD1 or TRBD2 (6 bases each). CDR3 length equals 14 residues. The germline gives CDR1 MDHEN, CDR2 SYDVKM. CDR3 bases: TGTGCCATCAGTAAAACAGGGACTTTGGAGACCCAGTACCTC. Its protein is CAISKTGTLETQYL.

A few counts support this clonotype. J is TRBJ2-7 and V is TRBV10-3; 10 bases line up with TRBD2. Germline V gene data show CDR1 as ENHRY and CDR2 as SYGVKD. The CDR3 length is 13 residues. The ends lost 8 bases at V and 5 bases at J; junction bases unmatched: 6. The CDR3 loop is CAIASGSGDEQYF. CDR3 DNA: TGTGCCATCGCTAGCGGGAGTGGGGACGAGCAGTACTTC.

A note on this clonotype: This sequence may be a read error, since a much larger clone differs from it by one base. In DNA form, the CDR3 reads TGCAGCGTTGAAGTAGGCCTAGCGGGAGGGCAAGAGATCCAGTACTTC. The encoded protein is CSVEVGLAGGQEIQYF. The chain joins TRBV29-1 to TRBJ2-5; 12 bases match TRBD2. Germline CDR1 reads SQVTM; CDR2 reads ANQGSEA. The CDR3 length is 16 residues.

This clonotype was recorded a few times. V and J are TRBV11-2 and TRBJ2-6; 8 bases are a match to TRBD1. In germline, CDR1 is SGHAT, CDR2 FQNNGV. The ends lost 5 bases at V and 11 bases at J; junction bases unmatched: 29. The CDR3 has 21 residues. For the CDR3, the DNA is TGTGCCAGCAGCATGGGGGGAGACAGGGGCATTTCCCTCTCTGGGTCCGACGTCCTGACTTTC. Translated, it gives CASSMGGDRGISLSGSDVLTF.

This clonotype appeared many times. J is TRBJ1-1 and V is TRBV12-3 or TRBV12-4; no firm D call. The V gene lost 4 bases and the J gene lost 4 bases, with 13 bases spanning the gap. The CDR3 loop spans 14 amino acids. CDR3 region: CASSYKGFTTEAFF. CDR3 bases: TGTGCCAGCAGTTATAAGGGCTTCACCACTGAAGCTTTCTTT.

Details on this clonotype: In this CDR3 the conserved last residue, phenylalanine or tryptophan, is missing, so a read error is likely. CDR3 sequence reads: CASSFKNGLGREWWNYNEQFL. Here the CDR3 DNA reads TGTGCGAGCAGCTTCAAGAATGGGTTGGGGCGGGAGTGGTGGAACTACAATGAGCAGTTCTTA. This chain joins TRBV11-2 and TRBJ2-1, with 7 nucleotides matching TRBD2. CDR1 is SGHAT, CDR2 FQNNGV, per germline. The CDR3 covers 21 residues.

In this sample, this clonotype turned up many times. V usage is TRBV5-1 and J usage is TRBJ2-7; 7 bases map to TRBD1. Per the germline V gene, CDR1 is SGHRS and CDR2 is YFSETQ. This CDR3 is 15 amino acids long. V shed 1 base and J 3 bases; nucleotides not matched to a gene: 7. This CDR3 reads CASSLTGVGSYEQYF. CDR3 DNA sequence: TGCGCCAGCAGCTTGACAGGGGTTGGGAGCTACGAGCAGTACTTC. The whole variable domain, filled in from reference TRBV5-1 and TRBJ2-7, reads KAGVTQTPRYLIKTRGQQVTLSCSPISGHRSVSWYQQTPGQGLQFLFEYFSETQRNKGNFPGRFSGRQFSNSRSEMNVSTLELGDSALYLCASSLTGVGSYEQYFGPGTRLTVT.

The chain employs TRBV6-5 and TRBJ2-5; D is unclear. V gave up 5 bases and J gave up 4 bases, with 8 bases separating them. Germline-derived CDR1 and CDR2 are MNHEY and SVGAGI. The CDR3 has 12 residues. Here the CDR3 DNA reads TGTGCCAGCAGTAATTCACTAGAGACCCAGTACTTC. Protein sequence: CASSNSLETQYF.

Details on this clonotype: This may stem from a read error, because a much larger clone lies one nucleotide away. J is TRBJ2-7 and V is TRBV6-2 or TRBV6-3, with a possible D match to TRBD2 (6 bases). V lost 5 bases, J lost 2 bases, and 13 bases lay in between. The germline V gene has CDR1 MNHEY and CDR2 SVGEGT. The CDR3 contains 14 residues. The CDR3 spells CASSPQWEAYEQYF. CDR3 coding DNA: TGTGCCAGCAGTCCCCAGTGGGAGGCCTACGAGCAGTACTTC.

Details on this clonotype: This could be a read error, since a much larger clone is one nucleotide away. The chain combines TRBV12-3 or TRBV12-4 with TRBJ2-1, with TRBD2 matching 10 bases. The CDR3 has 17 residues. CDR3 region: CASSSRGSGRAWNGQFF. DNA for the CDR3: TGTGCCAGCAGTTCGAGAGGAAGCGGGAGGGCCTGGAATGGGCAGTTCTTC.

The rearrangement links TRBV11-2 to TRBJ2-1; 8 bases map to TRBD2. J gave up 4 bases and V 5 bases, and 10 bases lay outside the gene matches. Per the germline V gene, CDR1 is SGHAT and CDR2 is FQNNGV. The CDR3 loop spans 16 amino acids. The CDR3 spells CASSSVTGGYYNEQFF. The CDR3 coding sequence is TGTGCCAGCAGCAGCGTCACGGGAGGGTATTACAATGAGCAGTTCTTC. Looking up the rest from reference TRBV11-2 and TRBJ2-1 gives the full variable domain: EAGVAQSPRYKIIEKRQSVAFWCNPISGHATLYWYQQILGQGPKLLIQFQNNGVVDDSQLPKDRFSAERLKGVDSTLKIQPAKLEDSAVYLCASSSVTGGYYNEQFFGPGTRLTVL.

This clonotype came up a few times. A much larger clone differs from this one at a single base, so this may be a read error. The V gene is TRBV5-5, the J gene TRBJ2-1; the D gene is possibly TRBD2 (6 bases). The CDR3 extends over 15 amino acids. The germline gives CDR1 SGHKS, CDR2 YYEKEE (reference sequence). CDR3 loop: CTSSFWRGAGNEQFF. DNA for the CDR3: TGTACCAGCAGCTTTTGGCGGGGCGCGGGAAATGAGCAGTTCTTC. Based on the CDR3 plus reference TRBV5-5 and TRBJ2-1, the full variable domain is DAGVTQSPTHLIKTRGQQVTLRCSPISGHKSVSWYQQVLGQGPQFIFQYYEKEERGRGNFPDRFSARQFPNYSSELNVNALLLGDSALYLCTSSFWRGAGNEQFFGPGTRLTVL.

The chain links TRBV11-2 to TRBJ2-2; D gene unclear. V was clipped by 11 bases and J by 2 bases, with 12 bases between them. Germline lookup yields CDR1 SGHAT and CDR2 FQNNGV. This CDR3 spans 13 amino acids. The chain's CDR3 is CAGQETNTGELFF. CDR3 bases: TGTGCCGGTCAGGAGACCAACACCGGGGAGCTGTTTTTT.

This clonotype was seen many times. V usage is TRBV11-1 and J usage is TRBJ2-1; D gene ambiguous. The V end was cut by 3 bases, the J end by 7 bases, with 7 bases between. The CDR3 contains 12 residues. Germline CDR1 SGHAT, CDR2 FQDESV (reference sequence). The DNA of the CDR3 is TGTGCCAGCAGCTTGCGGATGAATGAGCAGTTCTTC. It specifies CASSLRMNEQFF.